A single sample is the source of the 20 T cell receptor beta chains below, sequenced in a study of cytomegalovirus exposure and HLA in healthy donors. It was with 60 Vbeta and 13 Jbeta primers that the PCR ran. The method was immunoSEQ multiplex PCR; TCRdb's version includes in-frame clones alone and lacks a portion of them. Of under 130,000 clones listed, 80% to 85% are singletons. Sequencing input: PBMCs. These receptors all come from a man under 40 in good health and CMV-seropositive.

The rearrangement uses TRBV27 and TRBJ2-7; 9 bases align to TRBD1. Trimming took 6 bases from V and 5 from J; bases not matched to a gene: 17. Germline V CDR1 and CDR2: MNHEY, SMNVEV (reference sequence). The CDR3 is 17 residues long. In DNA form, the CDR3 reads TGTGCCAGCAGATCTCTACGTCCGGGACAGGGATTGGACGAGCAGTACTTC. Its translation: CASRSLRPGQGLDEQYF.

This chain connects TRBV9 to TRBJ1-1, with TRBD1 as a possible D gene (5 bases). Germline V lookup: CDR1 SGDLS, CDR2 YYNGEE. Trimming pared 3 bases from V and 7 bases from J, leaving 10 bases between. The CDR3 length is 12 residues. The CDR3 nucleotides read TGTGCCAGCAGCGGTCTTACAGGTGAAGCTTTCTTT. It specifies CASSGLTGEAFF.

The V call is TRBV7-8, the J call TRBJ2-3; D remains unclear. V lost 4 bases to trimming and J lost 1 base, with 6 bases between them. Germline CDR1 SGHVS, CDR2 FQNEAQ. The CDR3 loop spans 13 amino acids. Here the CDR3 reads CASSSFRTDTQYF. The CDR3, as DNA: TGTGCCAGCAGCTCCTTCCGCACAGATACGCAGTATTTT. The full variable domain, in which reference TRBV7-8 and TRBJ2-3 provide the parts outside the CDR3, is GAGVSQSPRYKVAKRGQDVALRCDPISGHVSLFWYQQALGQGPEFLTYFQNEAQLDKSGLPSDRFFAERPEGSVSTLKIQRTQQEDSAVYLCASSSFRTDTQYFGPGTRLTVL.

This chain uses TRBV10-3 with TRBJ2-7, with 10 bases identical to TRBD1. J lost 1 base, V lost 4 bases, and 1 base had no gene match. The germline CDR1 and CDR2 sequences are ENHRY and SYGVKD. This CDR3 has 14 amino acids. CDR3 sequence: CAISAGQGSYEQYF. In nucleotides, the CDR3 is TGTGCCATCAGTGCGGGACAGGGGTCCTACGAGCAGTACTTC.

This chain connects TRBV29-1 to TRBJ2-5, with TRBD2 matching over 8 bases. J was trimmed by 4 bases and V by 2 bases; bases with no gene match: 6. This CDR3 is 14 amino acids long. The germline V gene encodes CDR1 SQVTM and CDR2 ANQGSEA. CDR3 in DNA: TGCAGCGTTGAACGGGCGGGAGGAGGAGAGACCCAGTACTTC. It translates to CSVERAGGGETQYF.

CDR3 amino acids: CASSYRGSSYEQYF. The CDR3 DNA follows: TGTGCCAGCAGCTACAGGGGGAGCTCCTACGAGCAGTACTTC. V and J are TRBV7-2 and TRBJ2-7; TRBD1 agrees at 8 bases. Per the germline V gene, CDR1 is SGHTA and CDR2 is FQGNSA. The CDR3 runs 14 residues. V shed 4 bases, J shed 0 bases, and the junction held 2 bases outside the gene matches.

The rearrangement uses TRBV9 and TRBJ1-1; no clear D gene. There are 13 residues in the CDR3. V was shortened by 0 bases and J by 8 bases, with 11 bases between the two germline ends. From germline, CDR1 is SGDLS and CDR2 YYNGEE. The CDR3: CASSVENEVEAFF. CDR3 DNA sequence: TGTGCCAGCAGCGTAGAAAATGAGGTGGAAGCTTTCTTT.

The genes are TRBV28 and TRBJ1-1, with TRBD1 matching over 8 bases. The CDR3 consists of 16 residues. The J segment lost 0 bases and the V segment lost 2 bases, leaving 5 bases of the junction unmatched. CDR1 is MDHEN and CDR2 is SYDVKM in the germline V gene. In nucleotides, the CDR3 is TGTGCCAGCAGTTTAAGCCCGGGACAGGTGAACACTGAAGCTTTCTTT. Protein sequence: CASSLSPGQVNTEAFF.

This sequence joins TRBV7-8 and TRBJ2-7; TRBD1 aligns across 7 bases. With V trimmed by 1 base and J by 7 bases, 7 bases remained unmatched. The CDR3 extends over 14 amino acids. Germline V lookup: CDR1 SGHVS, CDR2 FQNEAQ. CDR3: CASSLVQGVLEQYF. The CDR3 DNA reads TGTGCCAGCAGCTTAGTTCAGGGGGTCTTGGAGCAGTACTTC.

The chain links TRBV10-2 to TRBJ1-1; TRBD1 is a possible D gene (5 bases). The germline gives CDR1 WSHSY, CDR2 SAAADI. V was clipped by 2 bases and J by 5 bases, with 12 bases between them. This CDR3 has 14 residues. CDR3 amino acids: CASSELDGGTEAFF. Written as DNA, the CDR3 is TGCGCCAGCAGTGAGCTAGACGGGGGAACTGAAGCTTTCTTT.

V and J are TRBV7-2 and TRBJ2-7; no firm D call. V lost 1 base to trimming and J lost 0 bases, with 10 bases between them. Germline CDR1 and CDR2: SGHTA and FQGNSA. CDR3 length equals 15 residues. The CDR3 protein is CASSLGAGFSYEQYF. The CDR3 nucleotides are TGTGCCAGCAGCTTAGGGGCAGGTTTCTCCTACGAGCAGTACTTC.

The chain is built from TRBV5-3 and TRBJ1-2; TRBD1 matches at 7 bases. TRBV5-3 carries the ORF label, with uncertain function. This CDR3 is 13 amino acids long. Unmatched junction bases numbered 5, after V lost 2 bases and J lost 7 bases. CDR3 in DNA: TGTGCCAGAAGCTTTCTGGACAGGTTTGGCTACACCTTC. This sequence encodes CARSFLDRFGYTF.

V gene TRBV5-6 combines with J gene TRBJ1-2; D is perhaps TRBD1 (6 bases). Germline CDR1 and CDR2: SGHDT and YYEEEE. The CDR3 has 16 residues. Trimming stripped 0 bases from V and 1 base from J, with 13 bases between. The CDR3 loop reads CASSLDGKGGNYGYTF. CDR3 in DNA: TGTGCCAGCAGCTTGGATGGTAAAGGGGGTAACTATGGCTACACCTTC.

About this clone itself: The germline gene is not matched at one end of the junction; a read error may be the cause. The rearrangement joins TRBV5-1 to TRBJ2-3; 10 positions agree with TRBD2. CDR3 length: 17 amino acids. The V gene's germline CDR1 is SGHRS and CDR2 YFSETQ. CDR3 nucleotide sequence: TGCGCCAGCAGCTTGAGCGGACTAGCGGAGAGCACAGGTACGCAGTATTTT. Its protein product is CASSLSGLAESTGTQYF.

This clone was detected only a few times. This sequence joins TRBV5-6 and TRBJ1-4; 9 bases are a match to TRBD1. CDR1 and CDR2 from the germline V gene are SGHDT and YYEEEE. This CDR3 contains 14 residues. V trimming: 2 bases; J trimming: 6 bases; junction bases outside the gene matches: 2. CDR3 coding DNA: TGTGCCAGCAGCTTCCGGGACAGGGATGAAAAACTGTTTTTT. Translation: CASSFRDRDEKLFF.

The gene calls are TRBV6-4 and TRBJ1-1; the D is unclear. V lost 5 bases, J lost 1 base, and 17 bases lay in between. The CDR3 loop spans 16 amino acids. Germline lookup yields CDR1 MRHNA and CDR2 SNTAGT. The CDR3 is CASSQNGRVGNTEAFF. The CDR3, as DNA: TGTGCCAGCAGTCAAAACGGGAGGGTAGGGAACACTGAAGCTTTCTTT.

V usage is TRBV7-8 and J usage is TRBJ1-5, with 7 positions matching TRBD1. V dropped 4 bases and J dropped 0; count of bases not matched to a gene: 9. Germline CDR1 reads SGHVS; CDR2 reads FQNEAQ. This CDR3 spans 17 amino acids. The CDR3 here is CASSSRTGWDSNQPQHF. For the CDR3, the DNA is TGTGCCAGCAGCTCCCGGACAGGTTGGGATAGCAATCAGCCCCAGCATTTT. Combining the CDR3 with reference TRBV7-8 and TRBJ1-5 gives the whole variable domain GAGVSQSPRYKVAKRGQDVALRCDPISGHVSLFWYQQALGQGPEFLTYFQNEAQLDKSGLPSDRFFAERPEGSVSTLKIQRTQQEDSAVYLCASSSRTGWDSNQPQHFGDGTRLSIL.

CDR3 bases: TGTGCCTGGAGTGTAGTTTGGTCCGCTGGTCACTCTAGCACAGATACGCAGTATTTT. Amino acids: CAWSVVWSAGHSSTDTQYF. V gene TRBV30 combines with J gene TRBJ2-3; unclear D gene. The CDR3 spans 19 residues. Germline-derived CDR1 and CDR2 are GTSNPN and SVGIG (reference sequence). The ends were cut back, 0 bases at V and 0 bases at J, with 22 bases in the middle.

This clone has more than one count but fewer than ten. This chain uses TRBV18 with TRBJ2-5; D unclear. V was clipped by 3 bases and J by 2 bases, with 7 bases between them. The CDR3 loop spans 13 amino acids. Germline CDR1 reads KGHSH; CDR2 reads LQKENI. The CDR3 nucleotides are TGTGCCAGCTCACCCGGCAGGCAAGAGACCCAGTACTTC. Translation gives CASSPGRQETQYF.

This chain links TRBV2 with TRBJ1-2; 8 nucleotides agree with TRBD1. The CDR3 consists of 13 residues. The germline V gene has CDR1 SNHLY and CDR2 FYNNEI. V was clipped by 6 bases and J by 7 bases; unmatched bases: 7. The DNA of the CDR3 is TGTGCCAGCAGCGGTGACAGGGGCGGTGGCTACACCTTC. The encoded protein is CASSGDRGGGYTF.